Sequencing of this T cell receptor beta chain was carried out in a study of blood T cell repertoires in COVID-19. Whole-study context: Material from acute and convalescent COVID-19 was sourced from the United States, Italy and Spain. T cells, B-cell-depleted T cells, or PBMCs supplied cDNA or gDNA.

Unmatched junction bases numbered 2, after V lost 1 base and J lost 7 bases. CDR1 SGHDN and CDR2 FVKESK come from the germline V gene. The CDR3 extends over 13 amino acids. Original processing methods: How many nucleated cells were present was estimated from reference gene primer amplification. TCRdb's table, derived via immunoSEQ multiplex PCR, lists solely in-frame clones and lacks some. V, J and clone size are taken as reported in that table, and D and trimming were inferred from the DNA itself. The sample records a few hundred thousand clones, around 86% being singletons. This TCR came from a man older than 75 with acute or convalescent COVID-19. The rearrangement joins TRBV14 to TRBJ1-2, with 8 bases matching TRBD1. The sample was peripheral blood. CDR3 DNA: TGTGCCAGCAGCCAAGGGACAGGGACTGGCTACACCTTC. This sequence encodes CASSQGTGTGYTF.